This TCR beta chain was captured by sequencing in a study of blood T cell repertoires in COVID-19. Study-level background: Acute and convalescent COVID-19 samples came from the United States, Italy and Spain. T cells, B-cell-depleted T cells, or PBMCs provided the cDNA or gDNA that served as material.

Germline V CDR1 and CDR2: LGHNA, YNFKEQ. Trimming took off 3 bases at V and 4 bases at J, with 13 bases between the two ends. The CDR3 is 15 residues long. The data were produced by immunoSEQ multiplex PCR, yet TCRdb's version contains in-frame clones alone and is incomplete. The sample carries about 260,000 clones, over 70% recorded once. This TCR came from a human donor in a cohort sampled during active COVID-19. V usage is TRBV4-2 and J usage is TRBJ2-1, with D perhaps matching TRBD2 (5 bases). Sample: peripheral blood. The CDR3 coding sequence is TGTGCCAGCAGCCACGGGAAAGGGTCGTACAATGAGCAGTTCTTC. Protein product: CASSHGKGSYNEQFF.